Detailed here is one TCR beta chain. The record originates from a study of cytotoxic CD8 clonotypes in ibrutinib-treated CLL. CDR1 LNHDA and CDR2 SQIVND come from the germline V gene (reference sequence). With 1 base removed from V and 0 bases from J, the gap between germline ends came to 4 bases. The CDR3 is made up of 13 amino acids. The repertoire was sequenced with immunoSEQ multiplex PCR; TCRdb's copy has only in-frame clones and lacks some. This repertoire shows about 63,000 clones, roughly 71% found once; its top ten account for around 42%. V and J are TRBV19 and TRBJ2-7; D unclear. Sequencing used PBMCs, obtained after 12 months of ibrutinib treatment. The TCR comes from a human donor with chronic lymphocytic leukemia. The CDR3 nucleotides are TGTGCCAGTAGTATAGGTAGCTCCTACGAGCAGTACTTC. Amino acids: CASSIGSSYEQYF. Combining the CDR3 with reference TRBV19 and TRBJ2-7 gives the whole variable domain DGGITQSPKYLFRKEGQNVTLSCEQNLNHDAMYWYRQDPGQGLRLIYYSQIVNDFQKGDIAEGYSVSREKKESFPLTVTSAQKNPTAFYLCASSIGSSYEQYFGPGTRLTVT.